A single sample is the source of the 10 T cell receptor beta chains below, sequenced in a study of CD8 T cells in ankylosing spondylitis. TCRdb re-called the 5' RACE reads with MiXCR, one entry per CDR3 protein. Counted here are about 150,000 distinct CDR3 sequences, 30% to 40% occurring once; the ten biggest clones make up about 5.5%. The sequencing input was synovial fluid, either unsorted or a sorted T cell fraction (not recorded which). The receptors shown here come from a male donor with ankylosing spondylitis.

Only a few counts were recorded for this clonotype. The rearrangement links TRBV9 to TRBJ2-7, with D possibly TRBD1 on 5 matching bases. The CDR3 is 14 amino acids. Germline CDR1 is SGDLS and CDR2 is YYNGEE. Trimming removed 4 bases from V and 2 bases from J, with 13 bases in between. The chain's CDR3 is CASSPQGLTYEQYF. CDR3 bases: TGTGCCAGCAGCCCCCAGGGCCTTACCTACGAGCAGTACTTC.

This clonotype was counted between two and nine times. This chain uses TRBV3-1 with TRBJ1-6; D call uncertain. CDR3 length: 13 residues. Trimming removed 2 bases from V and 5 bases from J, with 4 bases in between. Germline CDR1 is LGHDT and CDR2 is YNNKEL (reference sequence). The CDR3: CASSQQDNSPLHF. The CDR3 bases are TGTGCCAGCAGCCAACAGGATAATTCACCCCTCCACTTT.

This clonotype was detected a few times. The chain carries TRBV11-2 and TRBJ1-1, with 8 nucleotides matching TRBD1. The CDR3 consists of 14 residues. The germline V gene encodes CDR1 SGHAT and CDR2 FQNNGV. The V segment lost 9 bases and the J segment 6 bases; nucleotides outside the gene matches: 12. CDR3 protein: CASTTGGAFAEAFF. The CDR3 nucleotides are TGTGCCAGTACAACAGGGGGGGCATTCGCTGAAGCTTTCTTT.

The chain carries TRBV20-1 and TRBJ2-3, with D perhaps assigned TRBD1 or TRBD2 (5 bases each). The length of the CDR3 is 17 residues. The V end was cut by 0 bases, the J end by 1 base, with 17 bases between. The germline V gene has CDR1 DFQATT and CDR2 SNEGSKA (reference sequence). The CDR3 region has the DNA TGCAGTGCTAGAGATCTTCGGCGGCAGGGAGGCACAGATACGCAGTATTTT. Protein: CSARDLRRQGGTDTQYF.

This clonotype was found a few times. V is TRBV10-3 and J is TRBJ2-1; D remains unclear. The CDR3 loop spans 11 amino acids. The germline V gene encodes CDR1 ENHRY and CDR2 SYGVKD. V was shortened by 3 bases and J by 7 bases, with 4 bases between the two germline ends. CDR3 bases: TGTGCCATCAGTGAATTAAATGAGCAGTTCTTC. Translation gives CAISELNEQFF.

The V call is TRBV7-9, the J call TRBJ1-4, with unresolved D. The CDR3 totals 14 residues. Germline V CDR1 and CDR2: SEHNR, FQNEAQ (reference sequence). Trimming pared 1 base from V and 6 bases from J, leaving 9 bases between. The CDR3 sequence: CASSLGTEDEKLFF. The DNA for the CDR3 is TGTGCCAGCAGCTTAGGCACAGAGGATGAAAAACTGTTTTTT.

The rearrangement joins TRBV6-2 or TRBV6-3 to TRBJ2-2; perhaps TRBD1 as D (5 bases). Germline CDR1 and CDR2: MNHEY and SVGEGT. This CDR3 region has 13 residues. The V end lost 10 bases, the J end lost 0 bases, and 9 bases lay between the germline ends. CDR3: CANMDTNTGELFF. The CDR3 DNA follows: TGTGCCAACATGGACACGAACACCGGGGAGCTGTTTTTT.

The CDR3 is CASRRAPGSPLHF. The CDR3 bases are TGTGCCAGCAGAAGAGCCCCGGGCTCACCCCTCCACTTT. The J gene is TRBJ1-6, the V gene TRBV12-3 or TRBV12-4, with D uncertain. Trimming left V 6 bases short and J 10 bases short, with 13 bases between. The CDR3 length is 13 residues.

The chain employs TRBV7-3 and TRBJ2-1, with no clear D. The CDR3 covers 15 residues. V was clipped by 5 bases and J by 6 bases, with 17 bases between them. CDR1 and CDR2 from the germline V gene are SGHTA and FQGTGA. The CDR3 region has the DNA TGTGCCAGCAGCCCCAACCTTGGACGCCGCAATGAGCAGTTCTTC. It codes for CASSPNLGRRNEQFF.

The chain combines TRBV12-3 or TRBV12-4 with TRBJ1-5, with D unclear. This CDR3 has 14 amino acids. Between the trimmed V and J ends, which lost 5 bases and 2 bases, there was a span of 10 bases. The CDR3 protein is CASSPLPGNQPQHF. The DNA of the CDR3 is TGTGCCAGCAGTCCTCTGCCGGGCAATCAGCCCCAGCATTTT.